These T cell receptor beta chains were read from a single sample in a study of T cell responses to AZD1222 COVID-19 vaccine. Here immunoSEQ multiplex PCR was the method, and the copy in TCRdb shows in-frame clones only, minus some. The profile covers 120,000 or so clones, with roughly nine tenths appearing a single time and about 3.1% taken by the ten largest. Sequences were derived from peripheral blood, sampled on day 0 of AZD1222 vaccination. These TCRs come from an adult in good health. Each CDR3 is given with its conserved first and last residue. The D gene is left open where the match is weak. A clone size is listed for some rows: how often the clone was seen (once, few, many), or a class if it is expanded.

v_gene	d_gene	j_gene	abundance	CDR3nt	CDR3aa
TRBV4-1	TRBD1	TRBJ1-5	NA	TGCGCCAGCAGCCAAGAGGGCAGGGGGTTTAGGAGTCCCCAGCATTTT	CASSQEGRGFRSPQHF
TRBV7-6	TRBD2	TRBJ2-1	NA	TGTGCCAGCAGCTTCGGGGCGGGAGCATTCAATGAGCAGTTCTTC	CASSFGAGAFNEQFF
TRBV4-2	NA	TRBJ2-1	NA	TGTGCCAGCAGCCAAGATTTGGGGACCTGGGGGACTTTCGACAATGAGCAGTTCTTC	CASSQDLGTWGTFDNEQFF
TRBV2	NA	TRBJ1-3	NA	TGTGCCAGCAGTTCGGGCAGGACCCGCTCTGGAAACACCATATATTTT	CASSSGRTRSGNTIYF
TRBV10-3	NA	TRBJ2-6	NA	TGTGCCGCTCGGACGGGCACCCACAAAACGTCTGGGGCCAACGTCCTGACTTTC	CAARTGTHKTSGANVLTF
TRBV2	NA	TRBJ2-4	NA	TGTGCCAGCAGTCAAGAAAGACTTGACAACATTCAGTACTTC	CASSQERLDNIQYF
TRBV21-1	NA	TRBJ1-4	few	TGTGCCAGCAGCAAACGCCGCAGACCTAATGAAAAACTGTTTTTT	CASSKRRRPNEKLFF
TRBV19	NA	TRBJ1-4	NA	TGTGCCAGTAGTATAAGGTCCGGGGTCGAAAAACTGTTTTTT	CASSIRSGVEKLFF
TRBV2	TRBD1	TRBJ1-2	few	TGTGCCAGCAGTTCAGAGGCACAGGGGACGAAAGGCTACACCTTC	CASSSEAQGTKGYTF
TRBV7-2	TRBD1	TRBJ2-4	NA	TGTGCCAGCAGCCCGGGACAGATGGGGAACATTCAGTACTTC	CASSPGQMGNIQYF
TRBV4-2	NA	TRBJ2-3	NA	TGTGCCAGCAGCCAAGGGGGGGCGTATACGCAGTATTTT	CASSQGGAYTQYF
TRBV4-1	NA	TRBJ2-6	NA	TGCGCCAGCAGCCAAGGCCAAACCTCTAGGGCCAACGTCCTGACTTTC	CASSQGQTSRANVLTF
TRBV6-5	TRBD1	TRBJ2-5	once	TGTGCCAGCAGCCAGGGGGCGGGTCGCGAGACCCAGTACTTC	CASSQGAGRETQYF
TRBV28	NA	TRBJ1-5	many	TGTGCCAGCAGTCAAGGTCTCCCCCAGCATTTT	CASSQGLPQHF
TRBV14	NA	TRBJ1-4	NA	TGTGCCAGCAGCCGCTGGGGGGCTGAAAAACTGTTTTTT	CASSRWGAEKLFF
TRBV6-2/TRBV6-3	NA	TRBJ1-1	NA	TGTGCCAGCAGTTCCCCAGGGACGGCGGTCCGGGCTTTCTTT	CASSSPGTAVRAFF
TRBV18	NA	TRBJ1-3	NA	TGTGCCAGCTCCGACAAGAGCTCTGGAAACACCATATATTTT	CASSDKSSGNTIYF
TRBV27	NA	TRBJ2-4	NA	TGTGCCAGCAGTTTCACACGGTCCACCGACATTCAGTACTTC	CASSFTRSTDIQYF
TRBV19	TRBD1	TRBJ2-5	NA	TGTGCCAGTGGGGACAGGGGAAAAGAGACCCAGTACTTC	CASGDRGKETQYF
TRBV4-3	TRBD1	TRBJ2-3	once	TGCGCCAGCAGCCAAGGCCCAGGGGGTGGGATCACAGATACGCAGTATTTT	CASSQGPGGGITDTQYF
TRBV5-1	NA	TRBJ1-1	NA	TGCGCCAGCAGCCTGGTAAAGGCGGCGGCTGAAGCTTTCTTT	CASSLVKAAAEAFF
TRBV7-2	TRBD1	TRBJ2-3	once	TGTGCCAGCAGCTTACAGGGGGCCACAGATACGCAGTATTTT	CASSLQGATDTQYF
TRBV5-1	NA	TRBJ2-7	once	TGCGCCAGCAGCTGGGACTCCGGGGTCTACGAGCAGTACTTC	CASSWDSGVYEQYF
TRBV7-6	TRBD1	TRBJ2-1	NA	TGTGCCAGCAGCAAAGACAGGGGGCCGTTCAATGAGCAGTTCTTC	CASSKDRGPFNEQFF
TRBV3-1/TRBV3-2	NA	TRBJ2-2	NA	TGTGCCAGCAGCCACAGAACCGGGGAGCTGTTTTTT	CASSHRTGELFF
TRBV30	TRBD2	TRBJ2-7	NA	TGTGCCTCCACTAGCGCTACCTACGAGCAGTACTTC	CASTSATYEQYF
TRBV3-1/TRBV3-2	NA	TRBJ1-1	NA	TGTGCCAGCAGCCAAGAGGGGAGAACTGAAGCTTTCTTT	CASSQEGRTEAFF
TRBV3-1/TRBV3-2	NA	TRBJ1-3	NA	TGTGCCAGCAGCCATCCATGTTGCGGACCGTGGACCCGGGGAAACACCATATATTTT	CASSHPCCGPWTRGNTIYF
TRBV28	TRBD1	TRBJ1-2	NA	TGTGCCAGCAGTTTATGGACAGGGGGAGCTAACTATGGCTACACCTTC	CASSLWTGGANYGYTF
TRBV11-1	TRBD1	TRBJ1-1	NA	TGTGCCAGCAGCTCCCGGGACAGGGTAGAAGCTTTCTTT	CASSSRDRVEAFF
TRBV7-9	TRBD2	TRBJ2-1	NA	TGTGCCAGCAGCTTACCCCTCGGACTAGCGGCTAGCTCCTACAATGAGCAGTTCTTC	CASSLPLGLAASSYNEQFF
TRBV5-5	NA	TRBJ2-2	few	TGTGCCAGCAGCTTGGCCACAAGGGGGACCGGGGAGCTGTTTTTT	CASSLATRGTGELFF
TRBV19	NA	TRBJ2-7	NA	TGTGCCAGTAGTATTTTAGTTTCCTACGAGCAGTACTTC	CASSILVSYEQYF
TRBV12-3/TRBV12-4	NA	TRBJ1-2	NA	TGTGCCAGCAGTTTATTGAGGGACTATGGCCACACCTTC	CASSLLRDYGHTF
TRBV28	NA	TRBJ2-6	NA	TGTGCCAGCAGAAGAGGTCCCGGGCCATACTCTGGGGCCAACGTCCTGACTTTC	CASRRGPGPYSGANVLTF
TRBV4-1	NA	TRBJ2-7	NA	TGCGCCAGCAGCCAAGCTGTAGCCGGAGCCTACGAGCAGTACTTC	CASSQAVAGAYEQYF
TRBV11-2	TRBD2	TRBJ2-2	NA	TGTGCCAGCGGTCGGACTAGCGGGATGGGGCGGGAGCTGTTTTTT	CASGRTSGMGRELFF
TRBV11-1	NA	TRBJ1-1	NA	TGTGCCAGCAGCCGGGGCGGGCTGACGAACACTGAAGCTTTCTTT	CASSRGGLTNTEAFF
TRBV9	TRBD2	TRBJ2-1	NA	TGTGCCAGCAGCGGACTAGCGGTTCCCTACAATGAGCAGTTCTTC	CASSGLAVPYNEQFF
TRBV18	TRBD1	TRBJ1-1	NA	TGTGCCAGCTCACGGGACAGTGGAGATTTGGGCACTGAAGCTTTCTTT	CASSRDSGDLGTEAFF
TRBV19	NA	TRBJ2-2	NA	TGTGCCAGTAGTATAGCCCGGGGGGCCAACACCGGGGAGCTGTTTTTT	CASSIARGANTGELFF
TRBV18	TRBD2	TRBJ2-3	NA	TGTGCCAGCTCACTTGGGACTAGCGGGAGAGGCACAGATACGCAGTATTTT	CASSLGTSGRGTDTQYF
TRBV27	NA	TRBJ1-6	NA	TGTGCCAGCAGTCCTGCAGGACCCCAGGTCTCACCCCTCCACTTT	CASSPAGPQVSPLHF
TRBV28	NA	TRBJ2-7	NA	TGTGCCAGCAGTCAACAGGCCTACGAGCAGTACTTC	CASSQQAYEQYF
TRBV3-1/TRBV3-2	NA	TRBJ1-1	NA	TGTGCCAGCAGCCAAGGACGCCTGGCGCGGGCTTTCTTT	CASSQGRLARAFF
TRBV29-1	NA	TRBJ2-5	few	TGCAGCGGACTAGAGCAAGAGACCCAGTACTTC	CSGLEQETQYF
TRBV6-5	NA	TRBJ1-5	NA	TGTGCCAGTCAAAATGGGGGGCCCCAGCATTTT	CASQNGGPQHF
TRBV10-3	NA	TRBJ2-7	NA	TGTGCCATCAGTGAAGGGGGCTACGAGCAGTACTTC	CAISEGGYEQYF